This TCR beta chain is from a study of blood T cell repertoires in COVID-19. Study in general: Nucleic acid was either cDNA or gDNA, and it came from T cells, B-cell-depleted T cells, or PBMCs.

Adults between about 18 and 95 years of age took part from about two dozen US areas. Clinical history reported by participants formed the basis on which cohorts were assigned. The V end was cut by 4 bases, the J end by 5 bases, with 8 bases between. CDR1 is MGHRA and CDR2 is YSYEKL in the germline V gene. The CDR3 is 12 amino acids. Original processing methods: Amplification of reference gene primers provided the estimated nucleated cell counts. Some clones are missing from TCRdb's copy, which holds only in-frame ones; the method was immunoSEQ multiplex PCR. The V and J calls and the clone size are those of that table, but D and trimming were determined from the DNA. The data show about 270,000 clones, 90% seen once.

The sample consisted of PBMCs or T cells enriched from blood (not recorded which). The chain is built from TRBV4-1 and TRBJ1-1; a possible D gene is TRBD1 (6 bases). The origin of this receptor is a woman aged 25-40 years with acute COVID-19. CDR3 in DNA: TGCGCCAGCAGCCTTAGGGGGACTGAAGCTTTCTTT. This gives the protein CASSLRGTEAFF.